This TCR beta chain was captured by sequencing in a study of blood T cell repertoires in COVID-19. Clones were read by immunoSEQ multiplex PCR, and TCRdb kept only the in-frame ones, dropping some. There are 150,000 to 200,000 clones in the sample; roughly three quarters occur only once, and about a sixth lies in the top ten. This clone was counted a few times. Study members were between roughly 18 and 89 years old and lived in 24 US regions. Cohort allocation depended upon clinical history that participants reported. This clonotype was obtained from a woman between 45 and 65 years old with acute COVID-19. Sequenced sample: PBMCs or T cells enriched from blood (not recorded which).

The CDR3, as DNA: TGTGCCAGCAGCCAAGTAGACAGGGCACGTGGCTACACCTTC. Translation: CASSQVDRARGYTF. This sequence joins TRBV3-1 (or the pseudogene TRBV3-2) and TRBJ1-2, with TRBD1 identical over 7 bases. CDR1 is LGHDT, CDR2 YNNKEL, per germline (reference sequence). This CDR3 is built from 14 residues. The V segment lost 1 base and the J segment 7 bases; nucleotides outside the gene matches: 6.